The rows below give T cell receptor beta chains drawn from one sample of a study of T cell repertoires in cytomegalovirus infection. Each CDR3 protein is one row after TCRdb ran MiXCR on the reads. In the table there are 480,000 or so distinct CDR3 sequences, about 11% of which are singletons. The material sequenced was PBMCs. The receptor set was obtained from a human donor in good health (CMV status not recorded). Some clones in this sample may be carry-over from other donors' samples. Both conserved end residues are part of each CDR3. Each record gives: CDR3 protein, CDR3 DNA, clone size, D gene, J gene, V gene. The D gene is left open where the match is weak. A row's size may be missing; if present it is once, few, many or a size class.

CDR3: CASSIGRINTEAFF; DNA: TGTGCCAGCAGTATCGGACGGATAAACACTGAAGCTTTCTTT; size: many; D: .; J: TRBJ1-1; V: TRBV28
CDR3: CASSPSGRAYEQFF; DNA: TGTGCCAGCAGCCCGAGCGGGAGGGCATATGAGCAGTTCTTC; size: many; D: TRBD2; J: TRBJ2-1; V: TRBV9
CDR3: CASSFIGRGTEAFF; DNA: TGTGCCAGCAGCTTTATAGGGAGGGGGACTGAAGCTTTCTTT; size: many; D: .; J: TRBJ1-1; V: TRBV7-8
CDR3: CSATRDSRSYEQYF; DNA: TGCAGTGCAACCCGGGACAGCCGCTCCTACGAGCAGTACTTC; size: many; D: TRBD1; J: TRBJ2-7; V: TRBV20-1
CDR3: CASFSGESELFF; DNA: TGTGCCAGCTTCTCAGGGGAATCGGAACTGTTTTTT; size: .; D: .; J: TRBJ1-4; V: TRBV28
CDR3: CSDPDRGYQWAQYF; DNA: TGCAGTGACCCGGACAGGGGTTATCAATGGGCCCAGTACTTC; size: .; D: TRBD1; J: TRBJ2-5; V: TRBV20-1
CDR3: CASSSRPSGRAGELFF; DNA: TGTGCCAGCAGCTCACGGCCTAGCGGGAGGGCCGGGGAGCTGTTTTTT; size: many; D: TRBD2; J: TRBJ2-2; V: TRBV7-8
CDR3: CASSIRQGASANSPLHF; DNA: TGTGCCAGTAGTATTCGGCAGGGGGCCTCAGCTAATTCACCCCTCCACTTT; size: .; D: TRBD1; J: TRBJ1-6; V: TRBV19
CDR3: CASSVIAYEQYF; DNA: TGTGCCAGCAGTGTCATCGCCTACGAGCAGTACTTC; size: few; D: .; J: TRBJ2-7; V: TRBV2
CDR3: CAISERKGETQYF; DNA: TGTGCCATCAGTGAACGGAAGGGGGAGACCCAGTACTTC; size: few; D: .; J: TRBJ2-5; V: TRBV10-3
CDR3: CARGDEAWGNEQFF; DNA: TGTGCCAGGGGAGACGAGGCTTGGGGCAATGAGCAGTTCTTC; size: many; D: .; J: TRBJ2-1; V: TRBV2
CDR3: CASSPTLGNSGANVLTF; DNA: TGTGCCAGCAGCCCTACCCTGGGCAACTCTGGGGCCAACGTCCTGACTTTC; size: many; D: .; J: TRBJ2-6; V: TRBV7-3
CDR3: CATSGQGAYEQYF; DNA: TGTGCCACATCCGGGCAGGGGGCCTACGAGCAGTACTTC; size: .; D: TRBD1; J: TRBJ2-7; V: TRBV10-3
CDR3: CASSLVPSRGLYEQYF; DNA: TGTGCCAGCAGCTTAGTGCCCAGCAGGGGACTTTACGAGCAGTACTTC; size: many; D: .; J: TRBJ2-7; V: TRBV7-2
CDR3: CASSFRGLAGFQETQYF; DNA: TGCGCCAGCAGCTTCCGGGGACTAGCGGGGTTCCAAGAGACCCAGTACTTC; size: once; D: TRBD2; J: TRBJ2-5; V: TRBV5-1
CDR3: CATSGTYGYTF; DNA: TGTGCCACCTCGGGGACCTATGGCTACACCTTC; size: many; D: .; J: TRBJ1-2; V: TRBV6-1
CDR3: CASSLDWGNSPLHF; DNA: TGTGCCAGCAGCTTGGACTGGGGAAATTCACCCCTCCACTTT; size: few; D: .; J: TRBJ1-6; V: TRBV5-4
CDR3: CSAFPRDIVHTEAFF; DNA: TGCAGTGCATTTCCCCGGGACATAGTACACACTGAAGCTTTCTTT; size: .; D: .; J: TRBJ1-1; V: TRBV20-1
CDR3: CAWSVVFKRKRDEKLFF; DNA: TGTGCCTGGAGTGTAGTGTTCAAGAGAAAAAGGGATGAAAAACTGTTTTTT; size: many; D: .; J: TRBJ1-4; V: TRBV30
CDR3: CASRPSAPDTQYF; DNA: TGTGCCAGCAGGCCTAGCGCCCCCGATACGCAGTATTTT; size: many; D: .; J: TRBJ2-3; V: TRBV6-2/TRBV6-3
CDR3: CASSQGTQGQETQYF; DNA: TGTGCCAGCAGCCAAGGAACACAGGGCCAAGAGACCCAGTACTTC; size: many; D: .; J: TRBJ2-5; V: TRBV3-1
CDR3: CASRAEGQVNSPLHF; DNA: TGTGCCAGCAGGGCAGAGGGACAGGTTAATTCACCCCTCCACTTT; size: few; D: TRBD1; J: TRBJ1-6; V: TRBV2
CDR3: CASSVRDPGLAGLLTDTQYF; DNA: TGTGCCAGCAGCGTCCGGGACCCCGGTTTAGCGGGATTGTTGACAGATACGCAGTATTTT; size: many; D: TRBD2; J: TRBJ2-3; V: TRBV5-5
CDR3: CASSTETGREQYF; DNA: TGTGCCAGCAGTACCGAGACAGGGCGAGAGCAGTACTTC; size: .; D: TRBD1; J: TRBJ2-7; V: TRBV6-1
CDR3: CASSPPRSRTGSEQYF; DNA: TGTGCCAGCTCACCACCCCGATCCCGGACAGGGTCCGAGCAGTACTTC; size: .; D: TRBD1; J: TRBJ2-7; V: TRBV18
CDR3: CASSLRNNEQFF; DNA: TGTGCCAGCAGCTTGCGCAACAATGAGCAGTTCTTC; size: many; D: .; J: TRBJ2-1; V: TRBV7-9
CDR3: CASSLSALAGGTEQFF; DNA: TGTGCCAGCAGTTTATCGGCCCTAGCGGGAGGGACTGAGCAGTTCTTC; size: few; D: TRBD2; J: TRBJ2-1; V: TRBV27
CDR3: CASSPGQWLDTQYF; DNA: TGTGCCAGCAGCCCGGGACAGTGGCTGGATACGCAGTATTTT; size: many; D: TRBD1; J: TRBJ2-3; V: TRBV7-9
CDR3: CASSRGARSYEQYF; DNA: TGTGCCAGCAGTCGCGGAGCGCGGTCCTACGAGCAGTACTTC; size: .; D: .; J: TRBJ2-7; V: TRBV28
CDR3: CASSQGMRQTNEKLFF; DNA: TGTGCCAGCAGCCAAGGAATGCGGCAGACTAATGAAAAACTGTTTTTT; size: few; D: .; J: TRBJ1-4; V: TRBV14
CDR3: CASSLAGEGGETQYF; DNA: TGTGCCAGCAGCTTGGCCGGGGAGGGGGGAGAGACCCAGTACTTC; size: few; D: .; J: TRBJ2-5; V: TRBV5-6
CDR3: CASSRTTYSNQPQHF; DNA: TGTGCCAGCAGCCGGACCACTTATAGCAATCAGCCCCAGCATTTT; size: many; D: .; J: TRBJ1-5; V: TRBV28
CDR3: CASSSLLLAGGSYEQYF; DNA: TGTGCCAGCAGTTCCCTCTTACTAGCGGGGGGCTCCTACGAGCAGTACTTC; size: .; D: TRBD2; J: TRBJ2-7; V: TRBV27
CDR3: CASSVGASGTGEQFF; DNA: TGTGCCAGCAGCGTCGGGGCTAGCGGGACAGGTGAGCAGTTCTTC; size: once; D: .; J: TRBJ2-1; V: TRBV9
CDR3: CASSREEPNTGELFF; DNA: TGTGCCAGCAGCAGAGAAGAACCGAACACCGGGGAGCTGTTTTTT; size: few; D: .; J: TRBJ2-2; V: TRBV7-9
CDR3: CASSPRQAGNTEAFF; DNA: TGTGCCAGTAGTCCCCGGCAGGCGGGGAACACTGAAGCTTTCTTT; size: many; D: .; J: TRBJ1-1; V: TRBV19
CDR3: CASSLLGSRTEAFF; DNA: TGTGCCAGCAGTTTATTGGGGTCGAGGACTGAAGCTTTCTTT; size: .; D: .; J: TRBJ1-1; V: TRBV27
CDR3: CAWSNGGSDKNIQYF; DNA: TGTGCCTGGAGTAACGGCGGGAGTGACAAAAACATTCAGTACTTC; size: .; D: TRBD2; J: TRBJ2-4; V: TRBV30
CDR3: CASSQVLQPQETQYF; DNA: TGCGCCAGCAGCCAAGTCCTACAGCCCCAAGAGACCCAGTACTTC; size: .; D: .; J: TRBJ2-5; V: TRBV4-1